This entry features one TCR beta chain sequence. Its antigen is not identified. The CDR3 length is 14 residues. V lost 3 bases and J 6 bases, leaving 13 bases between the germline ends. The sample belongs to a study of blood T cells in healthy people across ages. Study findings and constraints: TCR beta diversity correlated strongly with naive T cell percentage. Unknown donor CMV status possibly confounded expanded clonotype changes.

A second PCR, run for roughly 7 to 11 cycles, used a sample-barcoded 5' primer plus a J-beta primer mix. TCRdb recomputed calls from the 5' RACE reads with MiXCR, one row per CDR3 protein. The sample consists of approximately 1.5 million distinct CDR3 sequences, about 31% of them appearing once. Peripheral blood from each donor was collected in a volume of approximately 10 milliliters. Extractions gave at least 6 micrograms of total RNA per sample. The V and J genes are TRBV12-3 or TRBV12-4 and TRBJ2-3, with no clear D. Sequences were obtained from blood. The clonotype originates from a woman between 25 and 40 years old in good health. The CDR3 nucleotides are TGTGCCAGCAGTTTTAGAGTGGCCGGGGATACGCAGTATTTT. Protein product: CASSFRVAGDTQYF.